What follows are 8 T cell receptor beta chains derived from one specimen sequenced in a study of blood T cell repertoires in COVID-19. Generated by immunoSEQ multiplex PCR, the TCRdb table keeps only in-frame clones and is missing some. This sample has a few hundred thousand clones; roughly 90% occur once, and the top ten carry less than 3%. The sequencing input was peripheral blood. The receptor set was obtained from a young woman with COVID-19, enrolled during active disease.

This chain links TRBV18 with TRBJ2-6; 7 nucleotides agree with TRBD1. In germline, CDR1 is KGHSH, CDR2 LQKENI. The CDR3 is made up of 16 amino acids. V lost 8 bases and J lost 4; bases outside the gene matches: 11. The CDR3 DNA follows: TGTGCCAGCACCCCTACAGGGGTTTCGGGGGCCAACGTCCTGACTTTC. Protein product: CASTPTGVSGANVLTF.

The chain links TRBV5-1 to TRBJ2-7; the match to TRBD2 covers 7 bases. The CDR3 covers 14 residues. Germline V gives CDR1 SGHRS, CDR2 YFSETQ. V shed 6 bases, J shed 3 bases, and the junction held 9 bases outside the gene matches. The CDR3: CASKVGVAGYEQYF. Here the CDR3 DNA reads TGCGCCAGCAAGGTTGGGGTAGCGGGCTACGAGCAGTACTTC.

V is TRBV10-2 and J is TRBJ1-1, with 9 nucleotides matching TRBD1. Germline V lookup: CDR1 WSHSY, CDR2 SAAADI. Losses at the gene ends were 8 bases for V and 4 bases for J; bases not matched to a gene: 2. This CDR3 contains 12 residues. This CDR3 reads CASGQGTTEAFF. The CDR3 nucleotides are TGCGCCAGCGGACAGGGGACCACTGAAGCTTTCTTT.

The CDR3 region is CASSQPGQGNSYNSPLHF. The CDR3 DNA reads as TGTGCCAGCAGCCAACCGGGACAGGGGAACTCCTATAATTCACCCCTCCACTTT. The chain has TRBV27 and TRBJ1-6; 10 bases map to TRBD1. The CDR3 is 18 amino acids. Trimming at V came to 6 bases and at J to 0 bases, leaving 8 bases not matched to a gene. Per germline, CDR1 MNHEY and CDR2 SMNVEV (reference sequence).

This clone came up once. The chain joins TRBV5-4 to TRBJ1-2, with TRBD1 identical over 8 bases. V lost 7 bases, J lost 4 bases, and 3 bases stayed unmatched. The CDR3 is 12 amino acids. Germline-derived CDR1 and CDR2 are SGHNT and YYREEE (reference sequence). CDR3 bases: TGTGCCAGCCACGACAGGGGCTATGGCTACACCTTC. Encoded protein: CASHDRGYGYTF. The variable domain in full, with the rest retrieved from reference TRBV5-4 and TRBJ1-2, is ETGVTQSPTHLIKTRGQQVTLRCSSQSGHNTVSWYQQALGQGPQFIFQYYREEENGRGNFPPRFSGLQFPNYSSELNVNALELDDSALYLCASHDRGYGYTFGSGTRLTVV.

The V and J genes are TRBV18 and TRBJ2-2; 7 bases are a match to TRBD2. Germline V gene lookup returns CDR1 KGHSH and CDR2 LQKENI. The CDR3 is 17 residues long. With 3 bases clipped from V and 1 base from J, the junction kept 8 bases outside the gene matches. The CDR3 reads CASSPGAGAQNTGELFF. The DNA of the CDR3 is TGTGCCAGCTCACCCGGGGCGGGAGCCCAGAACACCGGGGAGCTGTTTTTT.

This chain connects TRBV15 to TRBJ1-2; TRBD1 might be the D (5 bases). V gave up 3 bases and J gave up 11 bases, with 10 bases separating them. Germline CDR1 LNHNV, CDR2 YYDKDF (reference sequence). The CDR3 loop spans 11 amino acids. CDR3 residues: CATSREQEYTF. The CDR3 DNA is TGTGCCACCAGCAGGGAACAGGAATACACCTTC.

The CDR3 DNA reads as TGTGCCAGCAGTTTTTCGGGGACAGGGGACGCCTATGGCTACACCTTC. Residues: CASSFSGTGDAYGYTF. The chain has TRBV27 and TRBJ1-2, with 10 bases aligning to TRBD1. Trimming took 3 bases from V and 4 from J; bases not matched to a gene: 8. CDR3 length: 16 residues. Per germline, CDR1 MNHEY and CDR2 SMNVEV (reference sequence).